One and the same sample provided the 26 T cell receptor beta chains below, sequenced in a study of T cell responses to AZD1222 COVID-19 vaccine. The data were produced by immunoSEQ multiplex PCR, yet TCRdb's version contains in-frame clones alone and is incomplete. The table has 120,000 or so clones, roughly 90% seen once. The sample here was peripheral blood, taken on day 0 of AZD1222 vaccination. Receptors originate from an adult in good health.

The V and J genes are TRBV9 and TRBJ1-6; D remains unclear. Germline assignment: CDR1 SGDLS and CDR2 YYNGEE. There are 15 residues in the CDR3. Deletions cut 0 bases from V and 8 bases from J, with 12 bases between. CDR3 DNA sequence: TGTGCCAGCAGCGTAGACGGGGTTTGCGATTCACCCCTCCACTTT. Amino acid sequence: CASSVDGVCDSPLHF.

V and J are TRBV5-1 and TRBJ2-7; D unresolved. In germline, CDR1 is SGHRS, CDR2 YFSETQ. The CDR3 has 14 residues. V lost 0 bases, J lost 0 bases, and 7 bases lay in between. The CDR3 protein is CASSLASSSYEQYF. The CDR3, as DNA: TGCGCCAGCAGCTTGGCAAGCAGCTCCTACGAGCAGTACTTC.

This chain links TRBV12-3 or TRBV12-4 with TRBJ1-2; D possibly corresponds to TRBD1 (6 bases). CDR3 size: 12 residues. With 1 base removed from V and 8 bases from J, the gap between germline ends came to 8 bases. The CDR3 is CASSLEGGGYTF. DNA of the CDR3: TGTGCCAGCAGTTTAGAGGGGGGCGGCTACACCTTC.

The chain links TRBV6-5 to TRBJ1-1; D gene ambiguous. V was cut by 7 bases and J by 6 bases, with 21 bases left in between. CDR1 is MNHEY, CDR2 SVGAGI, per germline. CDR3 length equals 15 residues. The chain's CDR3 is CASTQAVAITSEAFF. The CDR3 region has the DNA TGTGCCAGCACTCAGGCCGTAGCTATCACCTCTGAAGCTTTCTTT.

With regard to this clone: Other DNA variants within this sample encode the same CDR3. V and J are TRBV2 and TRBJ1-2, with 7 bases identical to TRBD1. V was clipped by 4 bases and J by 2 bases; unmatched bases: 1. CDR3 length equals 13 residues. The germline V gene has CDR1 SNHLY and CDR2 FYNNEI. CDR3 protein: CASSVQGNYGYTF. For the CDR3, the DNA is TGTGCCAGCAGTGTACAGGGGAACTATGGCTACACCTTC.

The J gene is TRBJ1-1, the V gene TRBV14; D is undetermined. Germline CDR1 SGHDN, CDR2 FVKESK. This CDR3 region has 14 residues. Trimming left V 1 base short and J 1 base short, with 7 bases between. This CDR3 reads CASSQGIRNTEAFF. The CDR3, as DNA: TGTGCCAGCAGCCAAGGGATACGGAACACTGAAGCTTTCTTT.

The chain couples TRBV10-3 to TRBJ2-7; 9 bases align to TRBD1. Germline V CDR1 and CDR2: ENHRY, SYGVKD. J gave up 6 bases and V 8 bases, and 5 bases lay outside the gene matches. The CDR3 contains 12 residues. CDR3 loop: CAIGQGMGEQYF. CDR3 coding DNA: TGTGCCATCGGACAGGGGATGGGCGAGCAGTACTTC.

The chain combines TRBV3-1 (or the pseudogene TRBV3-2) with TRBJ1-6, with 10 bases identical to TRBD1. This CDR3 has 16 amino acids. The germline CDR1 and CDR2 sequences are LGHDT and YNNKEL (reference sequence). V lost 5 bases to trimming and J lost 4 bases; unmatched junction nucleotides: 5. The CDR3 protein is CASSATGGLYNSPLHF. DNA of the CDR3: TGTGCCAGCAGCGCGACAGGGGGCCTTTATAATTCACCCCTCCACTTT.

This clone appeared once. The chain recombines TRBV7-2 with TRBJ1-1; TRBD1 agrees at 7 bases. The CDR3 is made up of 15 amino acids. Looked up from germline, CDR1 is SGHTA and CDR2 is FQGNSA. Trimming took 8 bases from V and 3 from J; bases not matched to a gene: 12. The CDR3 reads CASGTGQLADTEAFF. For the CDR3, the DNA is TGTGCCAGCGGAACGGGACAGCTGGCGGACACTGAAGCTTTCTTT.

The chain combines TRBV30 with TRBJ2-2; TRBD1 is a possible D gene (5 bases). This CDR3 is 15 amino acids long. V was shortened by 5 bases and J by 3 bases, with 16 bases between the two germline ends. The germline V gene encodes CDR1 GTSNPN and CDR2 SVGIG (reference sequence). This CDR3 is CAWSTPQGYTGELFF. CDR3 DNA sequence: TGTGCCTGGTCAACCCCCCAGGGTTACACCGGGGAGCTGTTTTTT.

J is TRBJ2-7 and V is TRBV12-3 or TRBV12-4; D not certain. Trimming took off 5 bases at V and 5 bases at J, with 7 bases between the two ends. This CDR3 spans 11 amino acids. CDR3 in DNA: TGTGCCAGCAGTCCCCGGAACGAGCAGTACTTC. It encodes CASSPRNEQYF.

This clone was observed a few times. The rearrangement uses TRBV12-3 or TRBV12-4 and TRBJ2-2; D call uncertain. The CDR3 runs to 11 residues. The V gene lost 4 bases and the J gene lost 6 bases, with 3 bases spanning the gap. The chain's CDR3 is CASSSAGELFF. The CDR3 DNA reads TGTGCCAGCAGTTCAGCCGGGGAGCTGTTTTTT.

V gene TRBV14 combines with J gene TRBJ2-5, with 11 bases aligning to TRBD2. Germline trimming cut 3 bases from V and 5 bases from J; bases unmatched to any gene: 11. CDR1 SGHDN and CDR2 FVKESK come from the germline V gene. The CDR3 sequence is 17 residues long. The CDR3 here is CASSHFTTSGIRETQYF. The DNA for the CDR3 is TGTGCCAGCAGCCACTTTACGACTAGCGGGATTCGGGAGACCCAGTACTTC.

The CDR3 protein is CASSFTVNTIYF. DNA of the CDR3: TGTGCCAGCAGCTTTACAGTAAACACCATATATTTT. V is TRBV7-9 and J is TRBJ1-3; D remains ambiguous. Trimming left V 3 bases short and J 6 bases short, with 6 bases between. CDR3 length: 12 residues. Germline-derived CDR1 and CDR2 are SEHNR and FQNEAQ (reference sequence).

V is TRBV5-8 and J is TRBJ2-1; no clear D. Germline V CDR1 and CDR2: SGHTS, YDEGEE. Trimming removed 4 bases at V and 15 bases at J, with 11 bases between. The CDR3 covers 10 residues. CDR3 loop: CASSQNMGFF. The CDR3 DNA is TGTGCCAGCAGCCAGAATATGGGGTTCTTC.

J is TRBJ2-3 and V is TRBV4-1; TRBD2 agrees at 9 bases. J gave up 2 bases and V 1 base, and 7 bases lay outside the gene matches. CDR1 is MGHRA and CDR2 is YSYEKL in the germline V gene. This CDR3 contains 17 residues. The CDR3 sequence is CASSQAGLATSTDTQYF. Written as DNA, the CDR3 is TGCGCCAGCAGCCAAGCCGGACTAGCGACCTCCACAGATACGCAGTATTTT.

This clone was picked up one time. The rearrangement joins TRBV19 to TRBJ2-2; D possibly uses TRBD1 or TRBD2 (5 bases each). The CDR3 covers 15 residues. Per the germline V gene, CDR1 is LNHDA and CDR2 is SQIVND (reference sequence). V shed 4 bases and J shed 4 bases, with 13 bases lying between them. In nucleotides, the CDR3 is TGTGCCAGTAGTAAGAGGGACCCCCTCACCGGGGAGCTGTTTTTT. Encoded protein: CASSKRDPLTGELFF.

The chain uses TRBV19 and TRBJ1-1; D remains unclear. The germline V and J ends were trimmed by 4 bases and 4 bases, with 13 bases remaining between them. Per germline, CDR1 LNHDA and CDR2 SQIVND (reference sequence). The CDR3 extends over 14 amino acids. DNA for the CDR3: TGTGCCAGTAGTACGGAAGGGTCGGCCACTGAAGCTTTCTTT. This sequence encodes CASSTEGSATEAFF.

CDR3 sequence: CASGPMTGGTEAFF. The CDR3 coding sequence is TGTGCTAGTGGTCCAATGACAGGGGGGACTGAAGCTTTCTTT. V is TRBV12-5 and J is TRBJ1-1; 9 bases line up with TRBD1. Trimming at V came to 5 bases and at J to 5 bases, leaving 6 bases not matched to a gene. Looked up from germline, CDR1 is LGHNT and CDR2 is FRNRAP. The CDR3 is made up of 14 amino acids.

This chain links TRBV7-8 with TRBJ1-6, with 9 bases that match TRBD1. The CDR3 loop spans 15 amino acids. The germline V gene encodes CDR1 SGHVS and CDR2 FQNEAQ. The junction had 2 bases not matched to a gene; V was cut back by 3 bases and J by 5 bases. The CDR3 is CASSLGTGNNSPLHF. The CDR3 nucleotides are TGTGCCAGCAGCTTGGGGACAGGGAATAATTCACCCCTCCACTTT.

The V and J genes are TRBV6-1 and TRBJ2-6; D may be TRBD2 (6 bases). The V gene's germline CDR1 is MNHNS and CDR2 SASEGT. The V end was cut by 0 bases, the J end by 2 bases, with 8 bases between. This CDR3 contains 16 residues. CDR3 in DNA: TGTGCCAGCAGTGAAGCCGGAGGGACTGGGGCCAACGTCCTGACTTTC. It yields the protein CASSEAGGTGANVLTF.

This chain connects TRBV9 to TRBJ2-7; 7 bases align to TRBD2. CDR3 length: 13 residues. Losses at the gene ends were 2 bases for V and 6 bases for J; bases not matched to a gene: 5. Germline V lookup: CDR1 SGDLS, CDR2 YYNGEE. CDR3: CASSVAGAVEQYF. The DNA for the CDR3 is TGTGCCAGCAGCGTCGCGGGAGCGGTCGAGCAGTACTTC. The full variable domain, completed using reference TRBV9 and TRBJ2-7, is DSGVTQTPKHLITATGQRVTLRCSPRSGDLSVYWYQQSLDQGLQFLIQYYNGEERAKGNILERFSAQQFPDLHSELNLSSLELGDSALYFCASSVAGAVEQYFGPGTRLTVT.

This chain connects TRBV19 to TRBJ1-2, with 7 bases identical to TRBD1. The CDR3 loop spans 12 amino acids. Germline V gene data show CDR1 as LNHDA and CDR2 as SQIVND (reference sequence). J lost 2 bases, V lost 8 bases, and 2 bases had no gene match. The CDR3 nucleotides read TGTGCCAGTTGGGACAGAAACTATGGCTACACCTTC. Translated: CASWDRNYGYTF.

The chain has TRBV5-1 and TRBJ1-3; a weak D match, TRBD1 (6 bases). CDR1 and CDR2 from the germline V gene are SGHRS and YFSETQ. This CDR3 comprises 16 residues. V was pared by 0 bases and J by 0 bases, with 10 bases between. The CDR3 bases are TGCGCCAGCAGCTTGGGACAGGTCTCCTCTGGAAACACCATATATTTT. This sequence encodes CASSLGQVSSGNTIYF. Filled out from reference TRBV5-1 and TRBJ1-3, the complete variable domain reads KAGVTQTPRYLIKTRGQQVTLSCSPISGHRSVSWYQQTPGQGLQFLFEYFSETQRNKGNFPGRFSGRQFSNSRSEMNVSTLELGDSALYLCASSLGQVSSGNTIYFGEGSWLTVV.

This chain uses TRBV7-9 with TRBJ1-2, with D unclear. CDR1 and CDR2 from the germline V gene are SEHNR and FQNEAQ (reference sequence). Trimming left V 5 bases short and J 5 bases short, with 12 bases between. CDR3 length: 13 amino acids. CDR3 sequence: CASSASTVYGYTF. The CDR3 nucleotides are TGTGCCAGCAGCGCCTCAACAGTGTATGGCTACACCTTC. Full variable domain (rest looked up from reference TRBV7-9 and TRBJ1-2): DTGVSQNPRHKITKRGQNVTFRCDPISEHNRLYWYRQTLGQGPEFLTYFQNEAQLEKSRLLSDRFSAERPKGSFSTLEIQRTEQGDSAMYLCASSASTVYGYTFGSGTRLTVV.

This chain connects TRBV7-9 to TRBJ2-2; 7 nucleotides agree with TRBD2. V shed 1 base and J 7 bases; nucleotides not matched to a gene: 6. The CDR3 runs to 15 residues. The germline CDR1 and CDR2 sequences are SEHNR and FQNEAQ (reference sequence). The CDR3 loop reads CASSLDAGVHGELFF. DNA of the CDR3: TGTGCCAGCAGCTTAGACGCGGGAGTGCACGGGGAGCTGTTTTTT.